These 28 T cell receptor beta chains originate from one sample sequenced in a study of OX40 agonist ivuxolimab in advanced cancers. Generated by immunoSEQ multiplex PCR, the TCRdb table keeps only in-frame clones and is missing some. This sample has about 100,000 clones; around 91% occur once, and the top ten carry around 0.16%. Sequencing used CD4+ or CD8+ T cells sorted from blood, obtained in a trial of the OX40 agonist ivuxolimab. The receptors were gathered from an adult with an advanced solid tumor such as melanoma, head and neck, liver or kidney cancer.

The J gene is TRBJ1-2, the V gene TRBV7-9; D remains ambiguous. The V and J ends lost 5 bases and 3 bases respectively, with 13 bases between them. The CDR3 is made up of 14 amino acids. Germline-derived CDR1 and CDR2 are SEHNR and FQNEAQ (reference sequence). CDR3 bases: TGTGCCAGCAGCGACGCGAAGATTCACTATGGCTACACCTTC. This encodes CASSDAKIHYGYTF.

The chain couples TRBV6-6 to TRBJ2-5; D is unclear. The J call could be wrong; TRBJ2-7 is a better fit for the DNA end. Germline lookup yields CDR1 MNHNY and CDR2 SVGAGI (reference sequence). This CDR3 spans 12 amino acids. The CDR3 loop is CASSQISYEQYF. DNA of the CDR3: TGTGCCAGCAGTCAAATAAGCTACGAGCAGTACTTC.

This clone was recorded once. This sequence joins TRBV6-5 and TRBJ1-2; no firm D call. Germline V lookup: CDR1 MNHEY, CDR2 SVGAGI. This CDR3 is 13 amino acids long. Trimming stripped 6 bases from V and 7 bases from J, with 15 bases between. The CDR3 nucleotides read TGTGCCAGCAGGGAAGGACGGAACGGTGGCTACACCTTC. This sequence encodes CASREGRNGGYTF.

The genes are TRBV5-1 and TRBJ1-3; D gene ambiguous. In germline, CDR1 is SGHRS, CDR2 YFSETQ. This CDR3 has 13 residues. V was cut by 3 bases and J by 1 base, with 5 bases left in between. The CDR3 loop reads CASSSQSGNTIYF. The CDR3 DNA is TGCGCCAGCAGCTCTCAGTCTGGAAACACCATATATTTT.

A note on this clone: Within the sample, other DNA sequences also encode this same CDR3. The DNA of the CDR3 is TGCGCCAGCAGCTTGGGTGACTCCTACAATGAGCAGTTCTTC. Translated, it gives CASSLGDSYNEQFF. The chain combines TRBV5-1 with TRBJ2-1; D not certain. Between the trimmed V and J ends, which lost 0 bases and 0 bases, there was a span of 4 bases. Germline V gene sequence: CDR1 SGHRS, CDR2 YFSETQ. This CDR3 is 14 amino acids long.

This rearrangement joins TRBV30 to TRBJ1-2; possible D gene TRBD1, 6 bases. Per the germline V gene, CDR1 is GTSNPN and CDR2 is SVGIG (reference sequence). With 4 bases removed from V and 4 bases from J, the gap between germline ends came to 10 bases. The CDR3 sequence is 12 residues long. Here the CDR3 DNA reads TGTGCCTGGAAAGGGGGACTCTATGGCTACACCTTC. It translates to CAWKGGLYGYTF.

This clone was seen a handful of times. The J gene is TRBJ1-1, the V gene TRBV19, with TRBD1 matching 8 bases. CDR1 is LNHDA, CDR2 SQIVND, per germline (reference sequence). The CDR3 has 15 amino acids. Trimming at V came to 7 bases and at J to 7 bases, leaving 14 bases not matched to a gene. CDR3 nucleotide sequence: TGTGCCAGTACAGGGACAGGTTCTATTAGCGGTGAAGCTTTCTTT. This translates into CASTGTGSISGEAFF.

This clone was detected a few times. V gene TRBV30 combines with J gene TRBJ1-1, with D unclear. The CDR3 is 12 residues long. CDR1 and CDR2 from the germline V gene are GTSNPN and SVGIG (reference sequence). Between the trimmed V and J ends, which lost 4 bases and 1 base, there was a span of 7 bases. This CDR3 reads CAWTDRNTEAFF. Here the CDR3 DNA reads TGTGCCTGGACGGACCGGAACACTGAAGCTTTCTTT.

The CDR3 reads CASSLGQAGNIQYF. The CDR3, as DNA: TGCGCCAGCAGCTTGGGTCAAGCGGGAAACATTCAGTACTTC. The chain employs TRBV5-1 and TRBJ2-4; possible D gene TRBD2, 6 bases. The CDR3 is made up of 14 amino acids. Trimming took off 0 bases at V and 6 bases at J, with 10 bases between the two ends. Germline lookup yields CDR1 SGHRS and CDR2 YFSETQ.

V is TRBV30 and J is TRBJ2-3; 11 nucleotides match TRBD2. From germline, CDR1 is GTSNPN and CDR2 SVGIG (reference sequence). J was trimmed by 5 bases and V by 4 bases; bases with no gene match: 5. This CDR3 region has 14 residues. CDR3 region: CAWNSGRAIDTQYF. The CDR3 region has the DNA TGTGCCTGGAATAGCGGGAGGGCCATAGATACGCAGTATTTT.

In nucleotides, the CDR3 is TGTGCCAGCAGTTCCGTCAGGGTGGGATTTAACTATGGCTACACCTTC. It codes for CASSSVRVGFNYGYTF. The rearrangement uses TRBV27 and TRBJ1-2; tentative D call: TRBD1 (5 bases). CDR3 length: 16 residues. Trimming stripped 4 bases from V and 1 base from J, with 16 bases between. The germline V gene encodes CDR1 MNHEY and CDR2 SMNVEV (reference sequence).

V gene TRBV7-2 combines with J gene TRBJ2-7; D uncertain. V dropped 2 bases and J dropped 0 bases, with 8 bases sitting between them. This CDR3 is 14 amino acids long. Germline assignment: CDR1 SGHTA and CDR2 FQGNSA. The CDR3 nucleotides read TGTGCCAGCAGCTTAAATCCAGCCTCCTACGAGCAGTACTTC. Its protein is CASSLNPASYEQYF.

The chain couples TRBV5-1 to TRBJ2-2; D gene uncertain. Germline V CDR1 and CDR2: SGHRS, YFSETQ. V was trimmed by 2 bases and J by 3 bases, leaving 11 bases between them. The CDR3 has 15 amino acids. The CDR3 spells CASSFGQVYTGELFF. The CDR3 DNA sequence: TGCGCCAGCAGCTTCGGGCAGGTTTACACCGGGGAGCTGTTTTTT.

V and J are TRBV2 and TRBJ1-2; 9 bases match TRBD1. This CDR3 has 14 amino acids. V dropped 4 bases and J dropped 3; count of bases not matched to a gene: 3. Germline values: CDR1 SNHLY, CDR2 FYNNEI. CDR3 in amino acids: CASSAQGADYGYTF. The CDR3 region has the DNA TGTGCCAGCAGTGCACAGGGGGCTGACTATGGCTACACCTTC. Full variable domain (missing parts from reference TRBV2 and TRBJ1-2): EPEVTQTPSHQVTQMGQEVILRCVPISNHLYFYWYRQILGQKVEFLVSFYNNEISEKSEIFDDQFSVERPDGSNFTLKIRSTKLEDSAMYFCASSAQGADYGYTFGSGTRLTVV.

The rearrangement uses TRBV10-3 and TRBJ1-4; D perhaps matches TRBD1 (6 bases). CDR3 length: 14 residues. Deletions cut 6 bases from V and 6 bases from J, with 14 bases between. Germline V gene sequence: CDR1 ENHRY, CDR2 SYGVKD. CDR3 loop: CAISARGGDEKLFF. CDR3 in DNA: TGTGCCATCAGCGCCCGGGGGGGCGATGAAAAACTGTTTTTT.

The chain carries TRBV13 and TRBJ2-2; 12 bases match TRBD2. V was clipped by 6 bases and J by 10 bases; unmatched bases: 9. Looked up from germline, CDR1 is PRHDT and CDR2 is FYEKMQ (reference sequence). The CDR3 is 15 residues long. The CDR3 DNA follows: TGTGCCAGCAGTGCCCTAGCGGGAGGGCCGGTGGAGCTGTTTTTT. This gives the protein CASSALAGGPVELFF.

V is TRBV30 and J is TRBJ1-5, with D hard to call. This CDR3 spans 13 amino acids. V shed 2 bases and J shed 6 bases, with 11 bases lying between them. Germline values: CDR1 GTSNPN, CDR2 SVGIG (reference sequence). CDR3 loop: CAWSRKGPQPQHF. The DNA of the CDR3 is TGTGCCTGGAGTCGCAAAGGACCTCAGCCCCAGCATTTT.

The chain links TRBV21-1 to TRBJ2-5; the listed D gene, TRBD2, was not tested against the DNA. TRBV21-1 is an annotated pseudogene. This CDR3 has 13 residues. The CDR3, as DNA: TGTGCCAGCAGCAAAGGGGGAGTCGAGACCCAGTACTTC. This gives the protein CASSKGGVETQYF.

The genes are TRBV30 and TRBJ1-4; D gene unclear. Per germline, CDR1 GTSNPN and CDR2 SVGIG (reference sequence). There are 12 residues in the CDR3. V lost 5 bases to trimming and J lost 4 bases, with 8 bases between them. CDR3 region: CAWAVVNEKLFF. CDR3 DNA: TGTGCCTGGGCGGTAGTTAATGAAAAACTGTTTTTT.

The V gene is TRBV11-2, the J gene TRBJ2-1; 9 bases are shared with TRBD1. Unmatched junction bases numbered 10, after V lost 7 bases and J lost 9 bases. The CDR3 has 14 amino acids. The V gene's germline CDR1 is SGHAT and CDR2 FQNNGV. The CDR3: CASNPGTGYREQFF. As DNA, the CDR3 is TGTGCCAGCAACCCCGGGACAGGGTACCGTGAGCAGTTCTTC.

This rearrangement joins TRBV2 to TRBJ2-1; TRBD2 might be the D (5 bases). V was shortened by 1 base and J by 0 bases, with 7 bases between the two germline ends. Germline CDR1 and CDR2: SNHLY and FYNNEI. This CDR3 has 15 amino acids. The CDR3 nucleotides read TGTGCCAGCAGTGAAGAAGGGAGCTCCTACAATGAGCAGTTCTTC. Its translation is CASSEEGSSYNEQFF.

The V gene is TRBV27, the J gene TRBJ2-1; D remains ambiguous. V was trimmed by 6 bases and J by 4 bases, leaving 10 bases between them. Germline CDR1 is MNHEY and CDR2 is SMNVEV (reference sequence). The CDR3 sequence is 13 residues long. CDR3 loop: CASSHNQYNEQFF. For the CDR3, the DNA is TGTGCCAGCAGCCATAATCAATACAATGAGCAGTTCTTC.

The V gene is TRBV9, the J gene TRBJ2-6; no reliable D call. Germline V CDR1 and CDR2: SGDLS, YYNGEE. CDR3 length: 15 amino acids. V lost 1 base and J lost 2, with 7 bases in between. The CDR3 DNA reads as TGTGCCAGCAGCGTAACGGATACTGGGGCCAACGTCCTGACTTTC. It yields the protein CASSVTDTGANVLTF.

The J gene is TRBJ2-5, the V gene TRBV2; 7 nucleotides match TRBD2. This CDR3 has 16 amino acids. CDR1 is SNHLY, CDR2 FYNNEI, per germline. The trim removed 0 bases at V and 5 bases at J, leaving 9 bases unmatched. The CDR3 sequence: CASSEAEGRAGETQYF. CDR3 bases: TGTGCCAGCAGTGAAGCGGAGGGGAGGGCCGGGGAGACCCAGTACTTC.

The chain links TRBV7-8 to TRBJ2-3, with 13 bases fitting TRBD2. This CDR3 has 18 amino acids. CDR1 is SGHVS and CDR2 is FQNEAQ in the germline V gene. V lost 5 bases to trimming and J lost 0 bases; unmatched junction nucleotides: 8. The CDR3 nucleotides are TGTGCCAGCAGCCCAAGGGGACTAGCGGGGCGGAGCACAGATACGCAGTATTTT. This sequence encodes CASSPRGLAGRSTDTQYF.

The chain combines TRBV9 with TRBJ2-1; D could derive from TRBD1 or TRBD2 (5 bases each). The CDR3 spans 14 residues. V was cut by 4 bases and J by 2 bases, with 10 bases left in between. CDR1 is SGDLS, CDR2 YYNGEE, per germline. CDR3 DNA: TGTGCCAGCAGCCCTCGGGGCCCCTACAATGAGCAGTTCTTC. Amino acids: CASSPRGPYNEQFF.

This clone was recorded only once. The chain is built from TRBV9 and TRBJ2-2; 9 nucleotides match TRBD2. The CDR3 has 15 residues. Germline V gene data show CDR1 as SGDLS and CDR2 as YYNGEE. Trimming cost V 3 bases and J 4 bases; bases outside gene matches: 4. The CDR3 loop is CASSETSGSTGELFF. DNA for the CDR3: TGTGCCAGCAGCGAGACTAGCGGATCCACCGGGGAGCTGTTTTTT.

The V and J genes are TRBV7-9 and TRBJ2-3; possible D gene TRBD2, 5 bases. Per germline, CDR1 SEHNR and CDR2 FQNEAQ (reference sequence). The CDR3 contains 15 residues. The V gene lost 5 bases and the J gene lost 0 bases, with 12 bases spanning the gap. CDR3 DNA: TGTGCCAGCAGCCCCCGAGGGATGAGCACAGATACGCAGTATTTT. This encodes CASSPRGMSTDTQYF. Supplemented by reference TRBV7-9 and TRBJ2-3, the full variable domain reads DTGVSQNPRHKITKRGQNVTFRCDPISEHNRLYWYRQTLGQGPEFLTYFQNEAQLEKSRLLSDRFSAERPKGSFSTLEIQRTEQGDSAMYLCASSPRGMSTDTQYFGPGTRLTVL.